The clone carrying this T cell receptor (beta chain) was seen ten or more times. What it recognizes is unknown. TCRdb itself ran the reads through MiXCR, one entry per CDR3 protein. The table records about 900,000 distinct CDR3 sequences, 30% to 40% of them present only once. V trimming: 2 bases; J trimming: 5 bases; junction bases outside the gene matches: 7. In germline, CDR1 is SGHTA, CDR2 FQGNSA. The CDR3 is 16 residues long. The data originate from a study of T cell repertoires in cytomegalovirus infection. Study details: Used in the study were CMV epitopes, some recently identified and HLA-C-restricted, others well-studied and HLA-B-restricted. Based on public TCR beta signatures, there were indications of CMV infection and of a matching HLA type. The study, taken as a whole, reports: Dominating the ex vivo response were HLA-C-restricted CMV-specific TCR beta clonotypes.

The input for sequencing was cultured CD8+ T cells from PBMCs, taken from culture after CMV antigen stimulation. J is TRBJ2-1 and V is TRBV7-2, with 9 nucleotides matching TRBD2. This TCR was recovered from a human donor in good health (CMV status not recorded). Some clones in this sample may be carry-over from other donors' samples. CDR3 in amino acids: CASSLLSGGIHNEQFF. The CDR3 DNA sequence: TGTGCCAGCAGCTTATTGAGCGGGGGGATCCACAATGAGCAGTTCTTC.